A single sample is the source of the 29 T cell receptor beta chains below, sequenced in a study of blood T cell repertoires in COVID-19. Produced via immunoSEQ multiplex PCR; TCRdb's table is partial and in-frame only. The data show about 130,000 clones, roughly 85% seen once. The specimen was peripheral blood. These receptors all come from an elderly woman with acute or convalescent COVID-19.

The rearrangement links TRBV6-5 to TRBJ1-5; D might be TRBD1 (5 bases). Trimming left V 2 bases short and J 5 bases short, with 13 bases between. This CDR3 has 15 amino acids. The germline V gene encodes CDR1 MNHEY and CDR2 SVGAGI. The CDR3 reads CASSYPPGEYQPQHF. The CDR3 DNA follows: TGTGCCAGCAGTTACCCCCCGGGGGAGTATCAGCCCCAGCATTTT.

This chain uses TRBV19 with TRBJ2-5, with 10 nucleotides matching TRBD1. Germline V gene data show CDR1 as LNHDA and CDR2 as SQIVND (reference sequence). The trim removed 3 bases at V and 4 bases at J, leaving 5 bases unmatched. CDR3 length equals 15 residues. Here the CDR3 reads CASSIIWTGGETQYF. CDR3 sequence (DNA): TGTGCCAGTAGTATTATTTGGACAGGGGGAGAGACCCAGTACTTC.

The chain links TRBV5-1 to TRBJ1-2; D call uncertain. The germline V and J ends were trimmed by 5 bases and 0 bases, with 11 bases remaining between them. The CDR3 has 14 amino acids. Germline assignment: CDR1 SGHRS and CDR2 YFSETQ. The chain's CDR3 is CASREPLTNYGYTF. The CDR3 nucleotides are TGCGCCAGCAGAGAGCCCCTGACTAACTATGGCTACACCTTC. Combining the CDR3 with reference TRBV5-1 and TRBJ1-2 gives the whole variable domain KAGVTQTPRYLIKTRGQQVTLSCSPISGHRSVSWYQQTPGQGLQFLFEYFSETQRNKGNFPGRFSGRQFSNSRSEMNVSTLELGDSALYLCASREPLTNYGYTFGSGTRLTVV.

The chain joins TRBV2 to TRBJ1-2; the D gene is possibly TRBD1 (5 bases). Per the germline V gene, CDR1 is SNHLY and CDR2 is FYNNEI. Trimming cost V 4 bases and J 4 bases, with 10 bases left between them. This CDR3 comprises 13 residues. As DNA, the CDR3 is TGTGCCAGCAGTGGGAGGGGTGGCTATGGCTACACCTTC. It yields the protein CASSGRGGYGYTF.

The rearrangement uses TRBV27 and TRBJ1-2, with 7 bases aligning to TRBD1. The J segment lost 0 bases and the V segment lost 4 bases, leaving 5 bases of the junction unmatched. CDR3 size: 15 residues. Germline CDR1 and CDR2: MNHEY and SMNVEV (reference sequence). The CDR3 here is CASSWDSRANYGYTF. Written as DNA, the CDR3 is TGTGCCAGCAGTTGGGACAGTAGGGCTAACTATGGCTACACCTTC.

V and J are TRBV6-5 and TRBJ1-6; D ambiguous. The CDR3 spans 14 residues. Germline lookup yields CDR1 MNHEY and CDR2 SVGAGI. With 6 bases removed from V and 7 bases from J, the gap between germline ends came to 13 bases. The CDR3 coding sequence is TGTGCCAGCAGGGTGGGGAGTGAGAATTCACCCCTCCACTTT. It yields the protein CASRVGSENSPLHF.

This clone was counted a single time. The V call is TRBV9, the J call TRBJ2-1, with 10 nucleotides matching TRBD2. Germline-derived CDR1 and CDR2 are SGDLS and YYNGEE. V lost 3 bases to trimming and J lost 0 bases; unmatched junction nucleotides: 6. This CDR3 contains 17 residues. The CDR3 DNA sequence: TGTGCCAGCAGCGAGACTAGCGGGTATAGCTCCTACAATGAGCAGTTCTTC. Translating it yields CASSETSGYSSYNEQFF.

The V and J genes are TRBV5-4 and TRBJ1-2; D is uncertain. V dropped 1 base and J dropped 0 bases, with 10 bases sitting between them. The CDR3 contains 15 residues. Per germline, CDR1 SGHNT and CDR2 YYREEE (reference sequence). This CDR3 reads CASSLWAATNYGYTF. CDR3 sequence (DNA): TGTGCCAGCAGCTTGTGGGCTGCGACTAACTATGGCTACACCTTC. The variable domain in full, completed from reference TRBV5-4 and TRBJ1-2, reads ETGVTQSPTHLIKTRGQQVTLRCSSQSGHNTVSWYQQALGQGPQFIFQYYREEENGRGNFPPRFSGLQFPNYSSELNVNALELDDSALYLCASSLWAATNYGYTFGSGTRLTVV.

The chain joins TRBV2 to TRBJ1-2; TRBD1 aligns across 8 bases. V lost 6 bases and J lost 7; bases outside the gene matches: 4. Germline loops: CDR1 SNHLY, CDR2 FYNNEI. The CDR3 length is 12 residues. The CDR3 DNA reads TGTGCCAGCAGGGCAGGGGGCTCTGGCTACACCTTC. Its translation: CASRAGGSGYTF. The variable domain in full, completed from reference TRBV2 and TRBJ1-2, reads EPEVTQTPSHQVTQMGQEVILRCVPISNHLYFYWYRQILGQKVEFLVSFYNNEISEKSEIFDDQFSVERPDGSNFTLKIRSTKLEDSAMYFCASRAGGSGYTFGSGTRLTVV.

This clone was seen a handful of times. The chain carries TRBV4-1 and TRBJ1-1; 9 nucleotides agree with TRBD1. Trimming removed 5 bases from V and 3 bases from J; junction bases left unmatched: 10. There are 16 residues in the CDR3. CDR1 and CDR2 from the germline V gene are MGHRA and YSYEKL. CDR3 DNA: TGCGCCAGCAGCTTCCTCGGACAGGGGAGGGACACTGAAGCTTTCTTT. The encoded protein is CASSFLGQGRDTEAFF.

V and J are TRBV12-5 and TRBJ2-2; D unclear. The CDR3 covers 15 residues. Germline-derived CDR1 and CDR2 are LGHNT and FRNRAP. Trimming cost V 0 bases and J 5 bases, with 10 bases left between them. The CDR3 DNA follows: TGTGCTAGTGGTTTGGTACTTGGCGGAACCGGGGAGCTGTTTTTT. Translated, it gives CASGLVLGGTGELFF.

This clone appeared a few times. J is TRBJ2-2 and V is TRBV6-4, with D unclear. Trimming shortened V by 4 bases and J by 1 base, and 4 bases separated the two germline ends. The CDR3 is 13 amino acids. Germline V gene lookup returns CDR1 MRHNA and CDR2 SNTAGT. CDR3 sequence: CASSVVNTGELFF. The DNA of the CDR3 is TGTGCCAGCAGTGTAGTGAACACCGGGGAGCTGTTTTTT.

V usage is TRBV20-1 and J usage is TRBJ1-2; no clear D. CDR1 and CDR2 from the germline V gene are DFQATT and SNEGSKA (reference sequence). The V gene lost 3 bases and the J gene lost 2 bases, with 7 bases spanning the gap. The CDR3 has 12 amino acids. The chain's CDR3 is CSASATNYGYTF. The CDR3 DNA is TGCAGTGCTAGTGCTACCAACTATGGCTACACCTTC.

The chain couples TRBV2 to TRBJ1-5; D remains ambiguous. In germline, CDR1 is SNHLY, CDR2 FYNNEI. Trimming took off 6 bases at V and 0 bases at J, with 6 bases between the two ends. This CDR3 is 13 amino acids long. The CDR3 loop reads CASRISSNQPQHF. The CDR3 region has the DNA TGTGCCAGCAGGATTAGTAGCAATCAGCCCCAGCATTTT.

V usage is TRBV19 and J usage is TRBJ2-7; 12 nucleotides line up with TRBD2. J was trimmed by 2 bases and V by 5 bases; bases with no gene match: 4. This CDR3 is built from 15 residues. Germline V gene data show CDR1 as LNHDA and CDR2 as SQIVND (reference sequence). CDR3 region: CASSVTSGGTYEQYF. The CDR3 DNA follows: TGTGCCAGTAGTGTAACTAGCGGGGGGACCTACGAGCAGTACTTC.

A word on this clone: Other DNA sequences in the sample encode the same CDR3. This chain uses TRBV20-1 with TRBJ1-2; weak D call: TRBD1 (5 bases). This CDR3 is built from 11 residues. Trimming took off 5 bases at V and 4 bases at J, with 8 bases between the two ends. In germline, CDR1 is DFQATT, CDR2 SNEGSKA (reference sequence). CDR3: CSAADSYGYTF. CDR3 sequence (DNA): TGCAGTGCTGCCGACAGCTATGGCTACACCTTC.

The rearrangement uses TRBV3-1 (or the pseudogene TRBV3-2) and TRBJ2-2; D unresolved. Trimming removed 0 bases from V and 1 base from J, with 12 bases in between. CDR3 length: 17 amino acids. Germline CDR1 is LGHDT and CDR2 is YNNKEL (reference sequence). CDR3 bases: TGTGCCAGCAGCCAAGAGCTCCAGTCAGGGAACACCGGGGAGCTGTTTTTT. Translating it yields CASSQELQSGNTGELFF.

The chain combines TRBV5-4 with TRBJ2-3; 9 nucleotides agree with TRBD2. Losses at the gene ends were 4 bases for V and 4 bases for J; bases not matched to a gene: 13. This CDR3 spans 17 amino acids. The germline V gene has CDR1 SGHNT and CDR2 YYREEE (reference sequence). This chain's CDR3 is CASSASRGGGAADTQYF. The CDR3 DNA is TGTGCCAGCAGCGCATCCCGGGGCGGGGGGGCCGCAGATACGCAGTATTTT.

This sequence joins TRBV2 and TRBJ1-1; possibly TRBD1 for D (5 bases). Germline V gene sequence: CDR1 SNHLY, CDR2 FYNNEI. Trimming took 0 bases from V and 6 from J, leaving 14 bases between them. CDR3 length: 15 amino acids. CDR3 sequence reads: CASSEAGGGRAEAFF. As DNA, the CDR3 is TGTGCCAGCAGTGAAGCGGGCGGGGGGAGAGCTGAAGCTTTCTTT.

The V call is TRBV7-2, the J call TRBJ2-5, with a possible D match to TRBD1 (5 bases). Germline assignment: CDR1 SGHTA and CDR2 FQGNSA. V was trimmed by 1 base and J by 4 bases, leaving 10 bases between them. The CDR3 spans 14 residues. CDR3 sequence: CASSLVGARETQYF. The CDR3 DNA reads TGTGCCAGCAGCTTAGTAGGGGCTCGAGAGACCCAGTACTTC.

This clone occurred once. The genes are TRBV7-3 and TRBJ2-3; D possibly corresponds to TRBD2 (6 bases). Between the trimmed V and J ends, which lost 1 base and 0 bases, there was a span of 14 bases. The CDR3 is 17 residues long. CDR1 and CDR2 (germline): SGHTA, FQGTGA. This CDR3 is CASSLRAGGVSTDTQYF. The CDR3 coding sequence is TGTGCCAGCAGCTTAAGGGCTGGCGGGGTTAGCACAGATACGCAGTATTTT.

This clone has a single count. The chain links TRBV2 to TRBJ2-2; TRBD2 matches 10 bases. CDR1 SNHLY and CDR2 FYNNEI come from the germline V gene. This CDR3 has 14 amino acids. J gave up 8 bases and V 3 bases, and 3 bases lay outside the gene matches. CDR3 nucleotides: TGTGCCAGCAGTGAGGGACTAGCGATGGGGGAGCTGTTTTTT. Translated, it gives CASSEGLAMGELFF.

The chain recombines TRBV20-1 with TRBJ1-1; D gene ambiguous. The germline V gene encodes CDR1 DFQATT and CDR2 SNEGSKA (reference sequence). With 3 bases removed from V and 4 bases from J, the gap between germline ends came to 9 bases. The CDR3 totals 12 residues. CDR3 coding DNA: TGCAGTGCTAGTCTAGGGAGCACTGAAGCTTTCTTT. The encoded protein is CSASLGSTEAFF.

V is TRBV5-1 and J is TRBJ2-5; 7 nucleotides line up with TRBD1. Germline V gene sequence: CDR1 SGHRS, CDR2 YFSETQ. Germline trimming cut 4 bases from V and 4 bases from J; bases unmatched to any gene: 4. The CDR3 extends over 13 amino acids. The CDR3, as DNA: TGCGCCAGCAGCCCCTACAGGGGAGAGACCCAGTACTTC. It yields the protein CASSPYRGETQYF.

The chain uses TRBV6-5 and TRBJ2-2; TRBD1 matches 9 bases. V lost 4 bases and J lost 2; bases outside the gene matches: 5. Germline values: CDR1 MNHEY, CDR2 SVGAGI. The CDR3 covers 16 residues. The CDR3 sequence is CASSSGTGHNTGELFF. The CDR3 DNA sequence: TGTGCCAGCAGTTCCGGGACAGGGCATAACACCGGGGAGCTGTTTTTT.

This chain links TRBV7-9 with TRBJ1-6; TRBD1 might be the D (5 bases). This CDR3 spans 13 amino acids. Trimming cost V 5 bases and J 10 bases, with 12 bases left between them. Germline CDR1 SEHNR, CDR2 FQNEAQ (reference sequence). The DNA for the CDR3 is TGTGCCAGCAGCCCACAGACAGTCTCACCCCTCCACTTT. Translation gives CASSPQTVSPLHF. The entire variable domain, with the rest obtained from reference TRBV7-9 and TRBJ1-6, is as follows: DTGVSQNPRHKITKRGQNVTFRCDPISEHNRLYWYRQTLGQGPEFLTYFQNEAQLEKSRLLSDRFSAERPKGSFSTLEIQRTEQGDSAMYLCASSPQTVSPLHFGNGTRLTVT.

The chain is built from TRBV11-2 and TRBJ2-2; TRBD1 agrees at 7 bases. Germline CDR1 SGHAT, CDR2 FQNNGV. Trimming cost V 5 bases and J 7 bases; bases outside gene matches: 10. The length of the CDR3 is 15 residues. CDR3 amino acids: CASSLGTVRDGELFF. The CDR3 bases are TGTGCCAGCAGCCTCGGGACAGTACGGGACGGGGAGCTGTTTTTT.

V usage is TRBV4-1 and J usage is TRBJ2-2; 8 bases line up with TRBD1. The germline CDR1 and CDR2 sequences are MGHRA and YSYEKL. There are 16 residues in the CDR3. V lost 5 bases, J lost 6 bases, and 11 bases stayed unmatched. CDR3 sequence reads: CASSVRRTGTSGELFF. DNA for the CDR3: TGCGCCAGCAGCGTACGGAGGACAGGGACATCCGGGGAGCTGTTTTTT.

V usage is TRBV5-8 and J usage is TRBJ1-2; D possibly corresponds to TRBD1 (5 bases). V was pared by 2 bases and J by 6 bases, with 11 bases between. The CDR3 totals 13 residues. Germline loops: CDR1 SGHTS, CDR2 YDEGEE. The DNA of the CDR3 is TGTGCCAGCAGCTTACACAGGCGCCATGGCTACACCTTC. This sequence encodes CASSLHRRHGYTF.